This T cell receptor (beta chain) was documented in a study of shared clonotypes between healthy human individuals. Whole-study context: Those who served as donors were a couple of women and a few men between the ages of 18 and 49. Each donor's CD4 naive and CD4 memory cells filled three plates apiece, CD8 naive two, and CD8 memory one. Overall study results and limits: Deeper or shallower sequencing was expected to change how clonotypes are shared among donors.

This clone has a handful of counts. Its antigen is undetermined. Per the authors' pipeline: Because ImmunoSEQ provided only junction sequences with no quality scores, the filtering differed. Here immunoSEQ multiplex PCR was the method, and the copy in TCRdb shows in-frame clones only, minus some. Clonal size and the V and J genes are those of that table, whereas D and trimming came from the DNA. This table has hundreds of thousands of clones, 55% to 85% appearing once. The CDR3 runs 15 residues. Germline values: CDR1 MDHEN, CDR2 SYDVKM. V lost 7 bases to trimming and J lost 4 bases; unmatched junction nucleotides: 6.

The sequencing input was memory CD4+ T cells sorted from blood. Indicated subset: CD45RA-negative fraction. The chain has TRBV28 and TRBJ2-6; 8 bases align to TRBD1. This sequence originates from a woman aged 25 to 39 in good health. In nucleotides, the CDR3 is TGTGCCAGCACGGCAGGGGGCGAGGGGGCCAACGTCCTGACTTTC. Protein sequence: CASTAGGEGANVLTF.